This TCR beta chain comes out of a study of T cells in Graves' hyperthyroidism and ophthalmopathy. TCR beta CDR3 region amplification was performed from RNA transcripts. During a first-round RT-PCR of the TCR CDR3, the HTBI primer set was used. MiXCR, run by TCRdb on the multiplex PCR reads, gives a single entry per CDR3 protein. Of 490,000 or so distinct CDR3 sequences in the sample, 20% to 25% were seen once. The study's findings and limits: Ophthalmopathy got predicted by the model a median around six months before its onset.

Ten or more counts support this clonotype. The antigen remains undetermined. The source of this sequence is a woman aged 70-85 years with Graves' ophthalmopathy. Sequencing was done on a sample of blood.

CDR3 in amino acids: CASSLGLTSYNEQFF. As DNA, the CDR3 is TGTGCCAGCAGTTTAGGACTGACCTCCTACAATGAGCAGTTCTTC. The chain joins TRBV12-3 or TRBV12-4 to TRBJ2-1; D is ambiguous. The CDR3 runs to 15 residues. The V end was cut by 1 base, the J end by 0 bases, with 7 bases between.